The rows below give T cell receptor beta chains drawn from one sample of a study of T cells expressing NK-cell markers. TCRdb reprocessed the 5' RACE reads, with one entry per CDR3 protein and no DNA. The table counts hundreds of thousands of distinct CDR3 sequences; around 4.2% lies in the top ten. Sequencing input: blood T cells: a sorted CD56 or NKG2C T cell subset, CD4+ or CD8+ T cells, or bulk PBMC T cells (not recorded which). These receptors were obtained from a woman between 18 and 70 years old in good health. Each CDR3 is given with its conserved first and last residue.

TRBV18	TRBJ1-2	CASSSDRGIGGYTF
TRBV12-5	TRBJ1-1	CASATRPDTEAFF
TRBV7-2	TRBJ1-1	CASTIGRGNTEAFF
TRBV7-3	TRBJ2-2	CASSLTRVGELFF
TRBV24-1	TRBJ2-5	CATSDSGVRETQYF
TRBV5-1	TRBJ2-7	CASSLGPIRGEQYF
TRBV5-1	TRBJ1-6	CASSAGNSPLHF
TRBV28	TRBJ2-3	CASSFDRGVSDTQYF
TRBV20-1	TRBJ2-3	CSACPPAVRSDTQYF
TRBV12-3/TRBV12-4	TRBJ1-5	CASIPGQAKDNQPQHF
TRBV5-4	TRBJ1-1	CASSPSGQVPTEAFF
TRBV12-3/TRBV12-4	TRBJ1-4	CASSRRGQGGGWGILFF
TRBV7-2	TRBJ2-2	CASSLERGSRELFF
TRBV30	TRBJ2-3	CAWKIRSGDTQYF
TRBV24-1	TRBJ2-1	CATSDLGEAFGTEQFF